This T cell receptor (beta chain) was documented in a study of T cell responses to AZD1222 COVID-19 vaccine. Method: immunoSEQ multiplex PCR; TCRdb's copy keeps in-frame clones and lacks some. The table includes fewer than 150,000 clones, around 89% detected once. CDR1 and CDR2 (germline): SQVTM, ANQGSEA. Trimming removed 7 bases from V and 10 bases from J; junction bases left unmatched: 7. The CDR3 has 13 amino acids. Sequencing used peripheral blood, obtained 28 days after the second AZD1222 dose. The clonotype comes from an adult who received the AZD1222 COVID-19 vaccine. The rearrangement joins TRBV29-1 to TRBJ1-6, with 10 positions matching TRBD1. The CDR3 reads CSAGTGVGSPLHF. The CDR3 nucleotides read TGCAGCGCTGGGACAGGGGTAGGATCACCCCTCCACTTT.